Listed below are T cell receptor beta chains from one sample, sequenced in a study of early T cells in non-severe SARS-CoV-2 infection. TCRdb processed the 5' RACE reads anew with MiXCR; each CDR3 protein has one entry. The data hold about 90,000 distinct CDR3 sequences, with over 9.5% observed a single time. This material consisted of whole blood, taken at baseline. The receptors were sampled from an adult who was a healthcare worker with PCR-confirmed SARS-CoV-2 infection or an uninfected control (not recorded which). Each CDR3 is given with its conserved first and last residue. The D gene is left open where the match is weak. Clone size is given for some rows only: seen once, a few or many times, or a class if the clone is expanded.

length,D,J,V,size,CDR3,DNA
15,TRBD1,TRBJ2-3,TRBV7-9,NA,CASSPSRDRGDTQYF,TGTGCCAGCAGCCCGTCCCGGGACAGGGGAGATACGCAGTATTTT
19,TRBD2,TRBJ2-2,TRBV19,NA,CATKMARTSGSRGTGELFF,TGTGCCACCAAGATGGCCCGGACTAGCGGGAGCAGAGGGACCGGGGAGCTGTTTTTT
14,NA,TRBJ2-1,TRBV11-3,NA,CASSLVRSHNEQFF,TGTGCCAGCAGCTTAGTCCGCTCACACAATGAGCAGTTCTTC
15,TRBD1,TRBJ2-7,TRBV11-2,many,CASSLQGAISYEQYF,TGTGCCAGCAGCTTACAGGGGGCGATATCCTACGAGCAGTACTTC
17,TRBD2,TRBJ2-5,TRBV7-8,many,CASSLLAGRAKAETQYF,TGTGCCAGCAGCTTACTTGCCGGGAGGGCCAAGGCAGAGACCCAGTACTTC
14,NA,TRBJ1-1,TRBV7-9,few,CASSLLGKDTEAFF,TGTGCCAGCAGCCTGCTGGGAAAGGACACTGAAGCTTTCTTT
16,TRBD2,TRBJ2-1,TRBV19,many,CASSRTGLAGGNEQFF,TGTGCCAGTAGTAGAACGGGACTAGCGGGAGGGAATGAGCAGTTCTTC
16,TRBD2,TRBJ2-2,TRBV7-3,NA,CASSFQAGVDTGELFF,TGTGCCAGCAGCTTTCAAGCGGGAGTGGATACCGGGGAGCTGTTTTTT
17,TRBD2,TRBJ2-1,TRBV5-1,few,CASSPASGYSSYNEQFF,TGCGCCAGCAGCCCGGCTAGCGGCTACTCCTCCTACAATGAGCAGTTCTTC
15,NA,TRBJ1-6,TRBV12-3/TRBV12-4,few,CASSPARLGNSPLHF,TGTGCCAGCAGCCCCGCGCGTCTCGGGAATTCACCCCTCCACTTT
15,TRBD1,TRBJ1-5,TRBV20-1,NA,CSATPGGLGNQPQHF,TGCAGTGCAACTCCAGGGGGCTTGGGCAATCAGCCCCAGCATTTT
15,TRBD2,TRBJ2-7,TRBV18,NA,CASSGTSGLEYEQYF,TGTGCCAGCTCGGGGACTAGCGGACTTGAATACGAGCAGTACTTC
15,TRBD2,TRBJ2-7,TRBV28,NA,CASSLHSAGGLEQYF,TGTGCCAGCAGTTTACATTCAGCGGGAGGGCTCGAGCAGTACTTC
16,TRBD2,TRBJ2-3,TRBV4-1,NA,CASSFRTSGATDTQYF,TGCGCCAGCAGCTTCCGGACTAGCGGGGCCACAGATACGCAGTATTTT
14,NA,TRBJ2-3,TRBV4-1,many,CASSQDRNFDTQYF,TGCGCCAGCAGCCAAGACCGGAACTTCGACACGCAGTATTTT
16,TRBD1,TRBJ2-2,TRBV6-1,many,CASSLRQGASTGELFF,TGTGCCAGCAGTCTCCGACAGGGGGCAAGCACCGGGGAGCTGTTTTTT
15,NA,TRBJ2-7,TRBV10-1,few,CASSVRTGSSYEQYF,TGCGCCAGCAGTGTGAGGACCGGCAGCTCCTACGAGCAGTACTTC
16,TRBD2,TRBJ2-3,TRBV6-5,NA,CASSRAGTSGRNTQYF,TGTGCCAGCAGCCGAGCCGGGACTAGCGGGAGGAATACGCAGTATTTT
16,NA,TRBJ1-5,TRBV4-2,few,CASSQEGGASNQPQHF,TGTGCCAGCAGCCAAGAAGGAGGGGCCAGCAATCAGCCCCAGCATTTT
15,NA,TRBJ1-6,TRBV5-1,NA,CASSPEGVPDSPLHF,TGCGCCAGCAGCCCCGAGGGGGTTCCGGATTCACCCCTCCACTTT
16,TRBD2,TRBJ2-1,TRBV11-2,few,CASSLAGTRDYNEQFF,TGTGCCAGCAGCTTAGCAGGGACTAGGGACTACAATGAGCAGTTCTTC
18,NA,TRBJ2-6,TRBV5-1,NA,CASSLGPFLASGANVLTF,TGCGCCAGCAGCTTGGGTCCTTTCCTCGCCTCTGGGGCCAACGTCCTGACTTTC
16,NA,TRBJ1-1,TRBV6-5,many,CASSWRGGYMNTEAFF,TGTGCCAGCAGTTGGAGAGGGGGGTATATGAACACTGAAGCTTTCTTT
13,NA,TRBJ2-1,TRBV2,NA,CAGSLLSYNEQFF,TGTGCCGGCAGTCTTCTAAGCTACAATGAGCAGTTCTTC
14,TRBD2,TRBJ2-1,TRBV7-3,many,CASSLAGVYNEQFF,TGTGCCAGCAGCTTAGCGGGGGTTTACAATGAGCAGTTCTTC
13,NA,TRBJ2-2,TRBV30,NA,CAWSVLAGGELFF,TGTGCCTGGAGTGTCCTGGCGGGCGGGGAGCTGTTTTTT
15,NA,TRBJ2-3,TRBV20-1,NA,CSARVPFLVADTQYF,TGCAGTGCTAGAGTTCCTTTCTTGGTCGCAGATACGCAGTATTTT
13,NA,TRBJ1-6,TRBV2,few,CASSEVGNSPLHF,TGTGCCAGCAGTGAGGTCGGGAACTCACCCCTCCACTTT
15,NA,TRBJ2-4,TRBV5-6,NA,CASSPIRGDKNIQYF,TGTGCCAGCAGCCCAATCCGGGGAGACAAAAACATTCAGTACTTC
16,NA,TRBJ2-1,TRBV27,many,CASSPGESRGYNEQFF,TGTGCCAGCAGTCCCGGGGAGAGCCGGGGGTACAATGAGCAGTTCTTC
15,TRBD2,TRBJ2-1,TRBV28,few,CASRPPGLASNEQFF,TGTGCCAGCAGGCCACCGGGACTAGCGTCCAATGAGCAGTTCTTC
16,NA,TRBJ2-3,TRBV4-1,many,CASSQGRGTSQDTQYF,TGCGCCAGCAGCCAAGGTCGGGGGACCTCCCAGGATACGCAGTATTTT
16,NA,TRBJ2-4,TRBV20-1,many,CSASFPTHSAKNIQYF,TGCAGTGCTTCCTTCCCGACACATTCAGCCAAAAACATTCAGTACTTC
13,NA,TRBJ2-2,TRBV10-2,NA,CASTGTRAGELFF,TGCGCCAGTACGGGGACGCGGGCCGGGGAGCTGTTTTTT
16,NA,TRBJ2-3,TRBV7-9,NA,CASSPPWLRGTDTQYF,TGTGCCAGCAGCCCTCCTTGGTTGAGAGGCACAGATACGCAGTATTTT
13,NA,TRBJ1-6,TRBV4-2,few,CASSKVGDSPLHF,TGTGCCAGCAGCAAGGTCGGGGATTCACCCCTCCACTTT